This TCR beta chain stems from a study of blood T cell repertoires in COVID-19. Study-level information: Sites across the United States, Italy and Spain contributed samples from acute and convalescent COVID-19.

The V gene end was trimmed by 6 bases and the J gene end by 5 bases; junction bases not matched to a gene: 7. Germline CDR1 SGHRS, CDR2 YFSETQ. The CDR3 is made up of 14 amino acids. Authors' methods: Reference gene primer amplification gave estimated nucleated cell counts. The repertoire was sequenced with immunoSEQ multiplex PCR; TCRdb's copy has only in-frame clones and lacks some. Clonal size and the V and J genes are those of that table, whereas D and trimming came from the DNA. The sample has under 200,000 clones; around 84% are singletons. The clonotype comes from a woman in her seventies with COVID-19, enrolled during active disease. Material: peripheral blood. The rearrangement joins TRBV5-1 to TRBJ2-2; TRBD2 aligns across 7 bases. The CDR3 spells CASTRELMTGELFF. The CDR3 DNA reads as TGCGCCAGCACGCGGGAGCTCATGACCGGGGAGCTGTTTTTT.